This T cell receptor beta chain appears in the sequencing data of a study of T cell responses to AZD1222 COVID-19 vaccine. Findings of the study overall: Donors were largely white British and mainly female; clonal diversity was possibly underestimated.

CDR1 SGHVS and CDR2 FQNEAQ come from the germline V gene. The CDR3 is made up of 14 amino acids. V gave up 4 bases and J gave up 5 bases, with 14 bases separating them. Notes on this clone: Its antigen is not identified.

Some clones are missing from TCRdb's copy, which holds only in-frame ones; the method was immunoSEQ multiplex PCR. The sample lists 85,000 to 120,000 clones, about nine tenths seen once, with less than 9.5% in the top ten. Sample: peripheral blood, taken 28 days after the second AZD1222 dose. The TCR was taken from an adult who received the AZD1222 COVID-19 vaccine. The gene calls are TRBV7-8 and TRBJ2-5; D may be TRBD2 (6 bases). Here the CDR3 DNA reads TGTGCCAGCAGCTGGGTGGGACTTTGGGAGACCCAGTACTTC. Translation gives CASSWVGLWETQYF.